The entry below gives a single TCR beta chain sequence along with its context. The data derive from a study of blood T cell repertoires in COVID-19. Study as a whole: COVID-19 samples, acute and convalescent, were from the United States, Italy and Spain.

Original handling: Estimates of nucleated cell counts were drawn from the amplification of reference gene primers. Clones were sequenced by immunoSEQ multiplex PCR, and TCRdb holds only the in-frame ones, with some missing. The DNA gave D and trimming, while V, J and clone size come from that table. The sample shows 210,000 or so clones, around nine tenths of them seen only once. Trimming removed 9 bases from V and 5 bases from J; junction bases left unmatched: 7. The CDR3 loop spans 13 amino acids. Germline values: CDR1 ENHRY, CDR2 SYGVKD. Sample: peripheral blood. The sequence came from a woman aged 55-70 years with acute or convalescent COVID-19. This rearrangement joins TRBV10-3 to TRBJ2-7; 10 positions match TRBD1. The chain's CDR3 is CAIKTGGFHEQYF. As DNA, the CDR3 is TGTGCCATAAAGACAGGGGGCTTTCACGAGCAGTACTTC.